Below are 27 T cell receptor beta chains sequenced from a single sample in a study of blood T cell repertoires in COVID-19. TCRdb keeps only in-frame clones here, not all; method: immunoSEQ multiplex PCR. The top ten clones hold about 16% of a sample with approximately 130,000 clones, 75% to 90% of them seen once. What was sequenced was peripheral blood. The receptors were sampled from a woman aged 50 to 60 who had recovered from COVID-19.

V usage is TRBV7-9 and J usage is TRBJ2-3; 8 positions agree with TRBD2. The CDR3 covers 15 residues. V shed 5 bases and J 6 bases; nucleotides not matched to a gene: 10. Germline V gene sequence: CDR1 SEHNR, CDR2 FQNEAQ (reference sequence). CDR3 in DNA: TGTGCCAGCAGCCCGGGCGGGGGGCTTGTGGATACGCAGTATTTT. Its protein is CASSPGGGLVDTQYF.

V usage is TRBV7-8 and J usage is TRBJ2-3; D is perhaps TRBD1 (6 bases). The germline V gene has CDR1 SGHVS and CDR2 FQNEAQ. The ends were cut back, 5 bases at V and 3 bases at J, with 12 bases in the middle. The CDR3 runs to 14 residues. For the CDR3, the DNA is TGTGCCAGCAGCACCAATACAGGGACAGATACGCAGTATTTT. It specifies CASSTNTGTDTQYF.

Notes on this clone: Other DNA variants within this sample encode the same CDR3. This chain connects TRBV5-1 to TRBJ2-5; the match to TRBD2 covers 9 bases. The CDR3 extends over 14 amino acids. V was pared by 0 bases and J by 3 bases, with 0 bases of the junction left unmatched. The germline V gene encodes CDR1 SGHRS and CDR2 YFSETQ. CDR3 DNA: TGCGCCAGCAGCTTGGTAGCGGGAGAAGAGACCCAGTACTTC. It translates to CASSLVAGEETQYF.

The chain employs TRBV7-2 and TRBJ2-3; the match to TRBD2 covers 7 bases. After removal of 1 base from V and 2 bases from J, the junction contained 3 bases not matched to a gene. CDR3 length: 15 amino acids. Germline V gene sequence: CDR1 SGHTA, CDR2 FQGNSA. The CDR3 sequence is CASSLEAGPTDTQYF. CDR3 in DNA: TGTGCCAGCAGCTTAGAAGCGGGACCCACAGATACGCAGTATTTT.

The V gene is TRBV5-1, the J gene TRBJ2-3; the match to TRBD2 covers 11 bases. The CDR3 contains 15 residues. With 4 bases clipped from V and 4 bases from J, the junction kept 5 bases outside the gene matches. Per germline, CDR1 SGHRS and CDR2 YFSETQ. The DNA of the CDR3 is TGCGCCAGCAGCCGGCCGGGACTAGCGGCAGATACGCAGTATTTT. Translating gives CASSRPGLAADTQYF.

V gene TRBV6-5 combines with J gene TRBJ1-3; a possible D gene is TRBD1 (5 bases). Trimming removed 8 bases from V and 4 bases from J, with 12 bases in between. The germline CDR1 and CDR2 sequences are MNHEY and SVGAGI. This CDR3 region has 13 residues. CDR3: CASGTKGGNTIYF. The CDR3 DNA follows: TGTGCCAGCGGAACCAAGGGGGGAAACACCATATATTTT.

This sequence joins TRBV16 and TRBJ1-2; D perhaps matches TRBD1 (6 bases). V lost 4 bases, J lost 2 bases, and 14 bases lay in between. The CDR3 has 15 residues. The germline V gene has CDR1 KGHSY and CDR2 FQNENV. The CDR3 sequence is CASSPDLRGNYGYTF. The CDR3 DNA follows: TGTGCCAGCAGCCCCGACCTTAGGGGGAACTATGGCTACACCTTC.

V gene TRBV15 combines with J gene TRBJ2-7; possibly TRBD1 for D (5 bases). The germline V gene has CDR1 LNHNV and CDR2 YYDKDF (reference sequence). The CDR3 has 13 amino acids. V lost 3 bases and J lost 6, with 12 bases in between. In DNA, the CDR3 is TGTGCCACCAGCAGCCCCCCCCAGGGCGAGCAGTACTTC. Its translation is CATSSPPQGEQYF.

V gene TRBV10-3 combines with J gene TRBJ1-5; 9 nucleotides align to TRBD1. This CDR3 region has 15 residues. The ends lost 6 bases at V and 4 bases at J; junction bases unmatched: 7. Germline lookup yields CDR1 ENHRY and CDR2 SYGVKD. The CDR3 protein is CAISSGTGSNQPQHF. The CDR3 coding sequence is TGTGCCATCAGCTCCGGGACAGGGTCTAATCAGCCCCAGCATTTT.

This clone has a single count. The rearrangement uses TRBV7-8 and TRBJ2-1, with a possible D match to TRBD2 (7 bases). In germline, CDR1 is SGHVS, CDR2 FQNEAQ. V was cut by 0 bases and J by 9 bases, with 18 bases left in between. The CDR3 runs 16 residues. In DNA, the CDR3 is TGTGCCAGCAGCTTAGCGGCAGGGGAGGGTTTGGGTGAGCAGTTCTTC. Amino acid sequence: CASSLAAGEGLGEQFF.

The chain couples TRBV6-1 to TRBJ2-6; unclear D gene. There are 18 residues in the CDR3. CDR1 and CDR2 (germline): MNHNS, SASEGT. The V end was cut by 3 bases, the J end by 0 bases, with 15 bases between. In DNA, the CDR3 is TGTGCCAGCAGTGATCGCCTTGCAGCGAGCTCTGGGGCCAACGTCCTGACTTTC. Its translation is CASSDRLAASSGANVLTF.

The rearrangement uses TRBV2 and TRBJ2-1; a weak D match, TRBD2 (6 bases). Trimming stripped 4 bases from V and 1 base from J, with 17 bases between. The CDR3 is 17 amino acids. Germline V lookup: CDR1 SNHLY, CDR2 FYNNEI. This CDR3 is CASSGWVMAGSYNEQFF. The DNA of the CDR3 is TGTGCCAGCAGTGGGTGGGTAATGGCGGGATCCTACAATGAGCAGTTCTTC.

The V and J genes are TRBV6-6 and TRBJ2-7; possible D gene TRBD2, 5 bases. The V gene lost 8 bases and the J gene lost 0 bases, with 11 bases spanning the gap. Per the germline V gene, CDR1 is MNHNY and CDR2 is SVGAGI (reference sequence). The CDR3 has 13 residues. The CDR3 region is CASRWEFSYEQYF. Written as DNA, the CDR3 is TGTGCCAGCCGGTGGGAGTTCTCCTACGAGCAGTACTTC.

The chain uses TRBV19 and TRBJ2-1; 8 bases map to TRBD2. The germline gives CDR1 LNHDA, CDR2 SQIVND (reference sequence). This CDR3 is 16 amino acids long. V shed 2 bases and J 5 bases; nucleotides not matched to a gene: 8. DNA for the CDR3: TGTGCCAGTAGTATACCCGGGGGGGGGCCGAACAATGAGCAGTTCTTC. It codes for CASSIPGGGPNNEQFF.

Here the CDR3 reads CASSWANQPQHF. The CDR3 bases are TGTGCCAGCAGTTGGGCCAATCAGCCCCAGCATTTT. The genes are TRBV12-3 or TRBV12-4 and TRBJ1-5; the D is unclear. V lost 4 bases and J lost 3, with 4 bases in between. The CDR3 is 12 amino acids.

J is TRBJ2-7 and V is TRBV7-2; D remains ambiguous. Germline V gene lookup returns CDR1 SGHTA and CDR2 FQGNSA. The CDR3 loop spans 14 amino acids. With 2 bases removed from V and 1 base from J, the gap between germline ends came to 9 bases. The CDR3 spells CASSLIGLSYEQYF. The CDR3 DNA reads as TGTGCCAGCAGCTTAATCGGTCTATCCTACGAGCAGTACTTC.

This chain connects TRBV7-3 to TRBJ2-4; no definite D call. Trimming pared 4 bases from V and 0 bases from J, leaving 7 bases between. Germline V CDR1 and CDR2: SGHTA, FQGTGA. The CDR3 loop spans 14 amino acids. The CDR3 DNA sequence: TGTGCCAGCAGCTCTTACAAAGCCAAAAACATTCAGTACTTC. Translating gives CASSSYKAKNIQYF.

This clone appeared a single time. The chain carries TRBV19 and TRBJ1-5; 7 bases match TRBD1. Germline V gives CDR1 LNHDA, CDR2 SQIVND (reference sequence). The CDR3 totals 13 residues. The V segment lost 5 bases and the J segment 5 bases; nucleotides outside the gene matches: 3. The CDR3 DNA is TGTGCCAGTAGTTATGACAGGGATCAGCCCCAGCATTTT. Residues: CASSYDRDQPQHF.

This chain uses TRBV18 with TRBJ2-7; TRBD1 matches 9 bases. Trimming took 5 bases from V and 3 from J; bases not matched to a gene: 5. The CDR3 has 14 amino acids. CDR1 and CDR2 from the germline V gene are KGHSH and LQKENI. The CDR3 DNA sequence: TGTGCCAGCTCAGTGACGGGACAGGGCTACGAGCAGTACTTC. Amino acid sequence: CASSVTGQGYEQYF. The full variable domain, rest sourced from reference TRBV18 and TRBJ2-7, is NAGVMQNPRHLVRRRGQEARLRCSPMKGHSHVYWYRQLPEEGLKFMVYLQKENIIDESGMPKERFSAEFPKEGPSILRIQQVVRGDSAAYFCASSVTGQGYEQYFGPGTRLTVT.

Here the CDR3 reads CASYALGGGAIAYNEQFF. The CDR3 DNA follows: TGTGCCAGTTACGCCCTGGGCGGGGGGGCCATAGCCTACAATGAGCAGTTCTTC. The V gene is TRBV5-6, the J gene TRBJ2-1, with 9 bases lining up with TRBD2. The CDR3 has 18 residues. Germline V CDR1 and CDR2: SGHDT, YYEEEE. J was trimmed by 2 bases and V by 8 bases; bases with no gene match: 17.

This chain links TRBV12-3 or TRBV12-4 with TRBJ1-1; D uncertain. CDR3 length: 13 amino acids. V was clipped by 8 bases and J by 2 bases, with 12 bases between them. The CDR3 nucleotides read TGTGCCAGCGTCCGGTCCGTCAACACTGAAGCTTTCTTT. Translated: CASVRSVNTEAFF.

The chain uses TRBV3-1 (or the pseudogene TRBV3-2) and TRBJ1-1, with D possibly matching TRBD1 (5 bases). In germline, CDR1 is LGHDT, CDR2 YNNKEL (reference sequence). This CDR3 has 14 amino acids. V shed 4 bases and J shed 3 bases, with 12 bases lying between them. The CDR3 spells CASSLGHRDTEAFF. The CDR3 DNA is TGTGCCAGCAGCCTCGGACACCGGGACACTGAAGCTTTCTTT.

This clone was recorded many times. Other nucleotide sequences in the sample specify the same CDR3. This chain connects TRBV12-3 or TRBV12-4 to TRBJ2-3, with D unclear. The CDR3 loop spans 12 amino acids. V was pared by 1 base and J by 4 bases, with 3 bases between. For the CDR3, the DNA is TGTGCCAGCAGTTTAGGAGCAGATACGCAGTATTTT. Its protein product is CASSLGADTQYF.

The genes are TRBV9 and TRBJ2-2; 8 bases agree with TRBD1. The germline CDR1 and CDR2 sequences are SGDLS and YYNGEE. The V gene end was trimmed by 4 bases and the J gene end by 2 bases; junction bases not matched to a gene: 7. This CDR3 comprises 16 residues. CDR3 coding DNA: TGTGCCAGCAGCCTCCGGGACAGGATCAACACCGGGGAGCTGTTTTTT. Its translation: CASSLRDRINTGELFF.

The chain combines TRBV25-1 with TRBJ2-5, with D possibly TRBD1 on 6 matching bases. Looked up from germline, CDR1 is MGHDK and CDR2 is SYGVNS. There are 14 residues in the CDR3. Trimming removed 4 bases from V and 5 bases from J, with 14 bases in between. The CDR3 spells CASSGYRVVETQYF. In nucleotides, the CDR3 is TGTGCCAGCAGTGGATACAGGGTTGTCGAGACCCAGTACTTC. The variable domain in full, with the rest retrieved from reference TRBV25-1 and TRBJ2-5, is EADIYQTPRYLVIGTGKKITLECSQTMGHDKMYWYQQDPGMELHLIHYSYGVNSTEKGDLSSESTVSRIRTEHFPLTLESARPSHTSQYLCASSGYRVVETQYFGPGTRLLVL.

The CDR3 DNA follows: TGCGCCAGCAGCCGGTCTCCGGGACAGGGGAACACTGAAGCTTTCTTT. Translation gives CASSRSPGQGNTEAFF. The V call is TRBV4-1, the J call TRBJ1-1, with 9 bases aligning to TRBD1. Germline-derived CDR1 and CDR2 are MGHRA and YSYEKL. V lost 4 bases to trimming and J lost 1 base; unmatched junction nucleotides: 7. The CDR3 is 16 amino acids.

The chain combines TRBV7-2 with TRBJ2-3, with D unclear. The ends were cut back, 1 base at V and 6 bases at J, with 14 bases in the middle. Germline lookup yields CDR1 SGHTA and CDR2 FQGNSA. CDR3 length equals 15 residues. The CDR3 nucleotides are TGTGCCAGCAGCTTAGTGTCCCTTCTTCGGGATACGCAGTATTTT. This translates into CASSLVSLLRDTQYF.